This TCR beta chain was identified in a study of identical twins. Study-level points and caveats: Fewer insertions were carried by abundant cord blood beta clonotypes, but none was seen in memory repertoires.

The CDR3 extends over 13 amino acids. V shed 8 bases and J shed 8 bases, with 16 bases lying between them. Germline V gives CDR1 LGHDT, CDR2 YNNKEL (reference sequence). With respect to this clonotype: Antigen unknown.

TCRdb reprocessed the 5' RACE reads with MiXCR, giving one entry per CDR3 protein. Here the sample spans 400,000 or so distinct CDR3 sequences, 9% to 10% being singletons. This sequence was found in a woman aged 45-60 years in good health. The rearrangement joins TRBV3-1 to TRBJ2-1; a possible D gene is TRBD2 (5 bases). Sequencing input: naive T cells sorted from blood. The CDR3 DNA sequence: TGTGCCAGCTCTGGGAGAGGTGTATATGAGCAGTTCTTC. Encoded protein: CASSGRGVYEQFF.